The 31 T cell receptor beta chains in this list originate from one sample, sequenced in a study of CD4 and CD8 cells across lung adenocarcinoma regions. TCRdb re-called the PCR reads through MiXCR, storing one row per CDR3 protein. This table holds about 4,600 distinct CDR3 sequences, around 50% found once. What was sequenced was CD4+ T cells from the margin of a lung tumor. All receptors come from a female donor with lung adenocarcinoma. The CD4 and CD8 labels of this study may be unreliable.

The chain joins TRBV11-1 to TRBJ1-1; 8 bases are shared with TRBD1. The CDR3 spans 13 residues. J was trimmed by 7 bases and V by 5 bases; bases with no gene match: 6. Germline V gives CDR1 SGHAT, CDR2 FQDESV (reference sequence). The CDR3 DNA reads as TGTGCCAGCAGCCTTGGGACAGGCCGTGAAGCTTTCTTT. It yields the protein CASSLGTGREAFF.

This clonotype is medium-sized. The genes are TRBV6-1 and TRBJ2-3; 12 bases align to TRBD2. Trimming at V came to 3 bases and at J to 4 bases, leaving 2 bases not matched to a gene. Germline values: CDR1 MNHNS, CDR2 SASEGT. The CDR3 has 15 residues. CDR3 sequence reads: CASSDLAGGPDTQYF. DNA of the CDR3: TGTGCCAGCAGTGACCTAGCGGGAGGGCCAGATACGCAGTATTTT.

In its sample, this clonotype ranks as medium-sized (0.01 to 0.1%). The chain combines TRBV6-1 with TRBJ2-4; a possible D gene is TRBD2 (6 bases). Trimming removed 7 bases at V and 8 bases at J, with 18 bases between. The CDR3 is made up of 14 amino acids. CDR1 MNHNS and CDR2 SASEGT come from the germline V gene. CDR3 region: CASNKRGFMDIQYF. The CDR3 DNA follows: TGTGCCAGCAATAAACGGGGGTTTATGGACATTCAGTACTTC.

The rearrangement links TRBV27 to TRBJ2-3, with D uncertain. Trimming removed 1 base at V and 6 bases at J, with 8 bases between. From germline, CDR1 is MNHEY and CDR2 SMNVEV (reference sequence). The CDR3 loop spans 13 amino acids. For the CDR3, the DNA is TGTGCCAGCAGTTTATTTTTTCCGGATACGCAGTATTTT. This codes for CASSLFFPDTQYF.

This clonotype was found a few times. The V call is TRBV27, the J call TRBJ1-4, with 8 bases fitting TRBD1. Per germline, CDR1 MNHEY and CDR2 SMNVEV (reference sequence). V lost 7 bases, J lost 8 bases, and 9 bases stayed unmatched. The CDR3 is 14 amino acids. For the CDR3, the DNA is TGTGCCAGCACCTCGGACAGGGAGGGCGAAAAACTGTTTTTT. This encodes CASTSDREGEKLFF.

The chain joins TRBV7-6 to TRBJ2-1; 16 bases match TRBD2. The last part of the DNA fits TRBJ2-7 better; the J call may be wrong. CDR1 and CDR2 from the germline V gene are SGHVS and FNYEAQ. This CDR3 comprises 16 residues. The DNA for the CDR3 is TGTGCCAGCAGCTTAGAGGGACTAGCGGGAGGGAATGAGCAGTACTTC. Its translation: CASSLEGLAGGNEQYF.

A word on this clonotype: One end of the junction does not line up with germline, which may come from a read error. This chain uses TRBV10-3 with TRBJ2-3, with D perhaps TRBD1 or TRBD2 (6 bases each). The CDR3 runs 14 residues. Germline CDR1 is ENHRY and CDR2 is SYGVKD. CDR3 nucleotides: TGTGCGGGGTTGGGGGGCCGTGCCACAGAGACGCAGTATTTC. Translating gives CAGLGGRATETQYF.

This clonotype qualifies as medium-sized (0.01 to 0.1%). V is TRBV6-5 and J is TRBJ2-5, with D possibly matching TRBD2 (6 bases). The CDR3 length is 13 residues. V lost 4 bases and J 11 bases, leaving 17 bases between the germline ends. Per the germline V gene, CDR1 is MNHEY and CDR2 is SVGAGI. The CDR3: CASSSTRNDEQYF. The DNA for the CDR3 is TGTGCCAGCAGTTCGACTAGGAATGATGAGCAGTACTTC.

This chain links TRBV15 with TRBJ1-1; D perhaps matches TRBD1 (5 bases). In germline, CDR1 is LNHNV, CDR2 YYDKDF (reference sequence). The V end was cut by 0 bases, the J end by 0 bases, with 17 bases between. The CDR3 consists of 18 residues. CDR3 coding DNA: TGTGCCACCAGCAGAGACCCCCGAGAGGGGCAGATGAACACTGAAGCTTTCTTT. Protein: CATSRDPREGQMNTEAFF.

The V gene is TRBV6-1, the J gene TRBJ2-2; the match to TRBD1 covers 7 bases. V lost 6 bases, J lost 1 base, and 5 bases stayed unmatched. This CDR3 has 15 amino acids. CDR1 is MNHNS and CDR2 is SASEGT in the germline V gene. CDR3 coding DNA: TGTGCCAGCAGGCGATGGACAGGGAACACCGGGGAGCTGTTTTTT. Its translation is CASRRWTGNTGELFF.

A word on this clonotype: A much more abundant neighbour one base away suggests this may be a read error. The chain combines TRBV11-2 with TRBJ2-1; D remains ambiguous. The DNA end is more similar to TRBJ2-7, so the J call may be wrong. Germline V gene lookup returns CDR1 SGHAT and CDR2 FQNNGV. CDR3 length equals 13 residues. The CDR3 loop reads CASTTTRYNEQYF. In nucleotides, the CDR3 is TGTGCCAGCACAACGACCCGGTACAATGAGCAGTACTTC.

This chain links TRBV11-3 with TRBJ2-1, with D maybe TRBD2 (5 bases). This CDR3 is 15 amino acids long. Germline loops: CDR1 SGHNT, CDR2 YENEEA. V lost 5 bases, J lost 8 bases, and 19 bases lay in between. In DNA, the CDR3 is TGTGCCAGCAGCCCCCCTTGGACTGGCGTAGATGAGCAGTTCTTC. Translating gives CASSPPWTGVDEQFF.

A word on this clonotype: One junction end does not reproduce the germline sequence, and a read error may be involved. The chain combines TRBV10-3 with TRBJ2-3, with 9 bases that match TRBD2. The CDR3 contains 15 residues. CDR1 is ENHRY and CDR2 is SYGVKD in the germline V gene. CDR3: CAISAAGGEQDTQYF. CDR3 sequence (DNA): TGTGCCATCAGTGCGGCGGGGGGGGAGCAAGATACCCAGTATTTT.

This clonotype was counted a few times. This rearrangement joins TRBV5-6 to TRBJ2-6; weak D call: TRBD2 (6 bases). Germline CDR1 and CDR2: SGHDT and YYEEEE. The CDR3 totals 18 residues. Trimming took off 1 base at V and 0 bases at J, with 14 bases between the two ends. CDR3 DNA sequence: TGTGCCAGCAGCTTGTTCCGGGGCGGGATCTCTGGGGCCAACGTCCTGACTTTC. This translates into CASSLFRGGISGANVLTF.

This CDR3 is CASSYSTTSGPYNEQFF. Written as DNA, the CDR3 is TGTGCCAGCAGTTACTCGACTACTAGCGGGCCTTACAATGAGCAGTTCTTC. The chain carries TRBV6-2 or TRBV6-3 and TRBJ2-1; 9 bases are shared with TRBD2. Looked up from germline, CDR1 is MNHEY and CDR2 is SVGEGT. CDR3 length equals 17 residues. The V segment lost 0 bases and the J segment 4 bases; nucleotides outside the gene matches: 7.

By frequency in the sample, this clonotype is medium-sized. This chain joins TRBV25-1 and TRBJ2-1; 8 nucleotides agree with TRBD1. The germline gives CDR1 MGHDK, CDR2 SYGVNS. V lost 8 bases and J lost 9; bases outside the gene matches: 6. The CDR3 runs 12 residues. CDR3 in amino acids: CASQDRVGEQFF. Written as DNA, the CDR3 is TGTGCCAGCCAGGACAGGGTCGGTGAGCAGTTCTTC.

By frequency in the sample, this clonotype is large. V gene TRBV27 combines with J gene TRBJ2-1; 13 bases map to TRBD2. The CDR3 has 15 residues. Germline V gene lookup returns CDR1 MNHEY and CDR2 SMNVEV (reference sequence). V was pared by 5 bases and J by 3 bases, with 1 base of the junction left unmatched. Here the CDR3 DNA reads TGTGCCAGCAGTCGGACTAGCGGGGGCTACAATGAGCAGTTCTTC. As protein: CASSRTSGGYNEQFF.

The chain carries TRBV6-5 and TRBJ2-1; D unclear. This CDR3 spans 15 amino acids. The germline V gene encodes CDR1 MNHEY and CDR2 SVGAGI. Trimming removed 5 bases from V and 11 bases from J, with 22 bases in between. The CDR3 bases are TGTGCCAGCAGTCACCAGAGTGTGAGGACGGATAAGCAGTTCTTC. Translation: CASSHQSVRTDKQFF.

By share, this clonotype counts as medium-sized. This chain connects TRBV28 to TRBJ2-5, with TRBD2 identical over 10 bases. The DNA end is more similar to TRBJ2-7, so the J call may be wrong. The V gene's germline CDR1 is MDHEN and CDR2 SYDVKM. This CDR3 region has 15 residues. The CDR3 loop reads CASSLGASGSYEQYF. Here the CDR3 DNA reads TGTGCCAGCAGTTTGGGAGCTAGCGGGAGTTACGAGCAGTACTTC.

The rearrangement links TRBV28 to TRBJ2-4; a possible D gene is TRBD2 (5 bases). The J call is in doubt because the DNA end fits TRBJ2-7 better. The CDR3 loop spans 12 amino acids. Germline V gene sequence: CDR1 MDHEN, CDR2 SYDVKM. The CDR3 region is CANNRGSYEQYF. For the CDR3, the DNA is TGTGCCAATAACCGGGGTTCCTACGAGCAGTACTTC.

The rearrangement uses TRBV10-1 and TRBJ2-5, with TRBD1 as a possible D gene (6 bases). Germline-derived CDR1 and CDR2 are WNHNN and SYGVQD (reference sequence). The CDR3 has 13 amino acids. V lost 3 bases, J lost 4 bases, and 9 bases lay in between. The CDR3 DNA sequence: TGCGCCAGCAGTGAAGGGGGAGTAGAGACCCAGTACTTC. Translation gives CASSEGGVETQYF.

A few counts support this clonotype. A much more abundant neighbour one base away suggests this may be a read error. The chain combines TRBV12-5 with TRBJ2-1; tentatively, D is TRBD1 (6 bases). Deletions cut 6 bases from V and 10 bases from J, with 19 bases between. In germline, CDR1 is LGHNT, CDR2 FRNRAP. The CDR3 has 14 residues. The CDR3 is CASGPRQVWCEQFF. The DNA of the CDR3 is TGTGCTAGTGGACCGAGACAGGTATGGTGCGAGCAGTTCTTC. Full variable domain (remainder filled in from reference TRBV12-5 and TRBJ2-1): DARVTQTPRHKVTEMGQEVTMRCQPILGHNTVFWYRQTMMQGLELLAYFRNRAPLDDSGMPKDRFSAEMPDATLATLKIQPSEPRDSAVYFCASGPRQVWCEQFFGPGTRLTVL.

This clonotype was found a few times. This chain connects TRBV7-3 to TRBJ1-1; no definite D call. The CDR3 contains 18 residues. Germline CDR1 reads SGHTA; CDR2 reads FQGTGA. Trimming took off 2 bases at V and 5 bases at J, with 24 bases between the two ends. CDR3 DNA sequence: TGTGCCAGCAGCTTACCCCATTCAATTTGGCGGGGAAAGACTGAAGCTTTCTTT. It codes for CASSLPHSIWRGKTEAFF.

In regard to this clonotype: At one of its ends the junction is not consistent with the germline gene, which may arise from a read error. The genes are TRBV6-4 and TRBJ2-3; no definite D call. The length of the CDR3 is 13 residues. From germline, CDR1 is MRHNA and CDR2 SNTAGT. The CDR3 DNA reads as TGTGCCAGCAGCGCCCCGGAGAAAGATACGCAGTATTTC. Its protein product is CASSAPEKDTQYF.

There are a few counts of this clonotype. The chain is built from TRBV7-9 and TRBJ2-1; 9 positions match TRBD2. Germline CDR1 reads SEHNR; CDR2 reads FQNEAQ (reference sequence). The CDR3 spans 14 residues. V lost 6 bases, J lost 7 bases, and 7 bases stayed unmatched. CDR3 sequence: CASSLREGRNEQFF. The CDR3 coding sequence is TGTGCCAGCAGTTTGCGGGAGGGGAGGAATGAGCAGTTCTTC.

This clonotype is termed hyperexpanded. The chain is built from TRBV27 and TRBJ2-1; D gene ambiguous. The V end lost 6 bases, the J end lost 10 bases, and 13 bases lay between the germline ends. Germline V gene data show CDR1 as MNHEY and CDR2 as SMNVEV (reference sequence). The CDR3 runs to 12 residues. The CDR3 DNA reads as TGTGCCAGCAGAAACAATCAGTTAGAGCAGTTCTTC. Its protein product is CASRNNQLEQFF.

The chain has TRBV27 and TRBJ2-3; D is possibly TRBD1 or TRBD2 (6 bases each). The CDR3 runs to 15 residues. The V gene's germline CDR1 is MNHEY and CDR2 SMNVEV (reference sequence). CDR3 residues: CCRRAGGRDQETQYF. In DNA form, the CDR3 reads TGTTGCAGGAGGGCTGGGGGCCGTGACCAAGAGACGCAGTATTTT.

This clonotype was seen more than once but under ten times. The gene calls are TRBV20-1 and TRBJ2-5, with 7 bases lining up with TRBD2. V gave up 1 base and J gave up 4 bases; unmatched junction bases: 18. The germline V gene encodes CDR1 DFQATT and CDR2 SNEGSKA (reference sequence). The CDR3 extends over 18 amino acids. Written as DNA, the CDR3 is TGCAGTGCTAGAGTTTGGCCTAGCGGCACTCTTTCGGGAGAGACCCAGTACTTC. Amino acids: CSARVWPSGTLSGETQYF.

This clonotype qualifies as large. In nucleotides, the CDR3 is TGTGCCAGCAGTATACCGGGACTAGGTTTCAATGAGCAGTTCTTC. It encodes CASSIPGLGFNEQFF. This chain uses TRBV27 with TRBJ2-1; 8 bases map to TRBD2. J lost 6 bases, V lost 5 bases, and 9 bases had no gene match. The CDR3 has 15 residues. CDR1 MNHEY and CDR2 SMNVEV come from the germline V gene (reference sequence).

This chain connects TRBV6-4 to TRBJ2-1; 11 bases fit TRBD2. This CDR3 spans 15 amino acids. Germline lookup yields CDR1 MRHNA and CDR2 SNTAGT. With V trimmed by 2 bases and J by 6 bases, 3 bases remained unmatched. This CDR3 is CASSDDTSGSNEQFF. In nucleotides, the CDR3 is TGTGCCAGCAGTGACGACACTAGCGGGAGCAATGAGCAGTTCTTC.

The chain links TRBV6-4 to TRBJ2-3; 8 bases agree with TRBD2. This CDR3 has 16 amino acids. Germline V CDR1 and CDR2: MRHNA, SNTAGT. V shed 0 bases, J shed 0 bases, and the junction held 2 bases outside the gene matches. The CDR3 protein is CASSDSASGSTDTQYF. Written as DNA, the CDR3 is TGTGCCAGCAGTGACTCTGCTAGCGGGAGCACAGATACGCAGTATTTT.